This T cell receptor beta chain was obtained from a study of tumor-infiltrating lymphocytes in oesophageal squamous cell carcinoma. A few counts support this clonotype. Using its own MiXCR run on the PCR reads, TCRdb lists one record per CDR3 protein. The sample lists about 12,000 distinct CDR3 sequences, 55% to 70% occurring once. This CDR3 has 15 amino acids. Germline V CDR1 and CDR2: SGHTA, FQGTGA. The chain recombines TRBV7-3 with TRBJ2-5, with 9 bases that match TRBD2. The better agreement between TRBJ2-1 and the DNA end casts doubt on the J call. The sequence was collected from a female donor with esophageal squamous cell carcinoma. Sequenced input: esophageal tumor tissue. CDR3 DNA sequence: TGTGCCAGCAGCCCCTCTAGCGGGGCTCAGGGCGAGCAGTTCTTC. It yields the protein CASSPSSGAQGEQFF.